This TCR beta chain came from a study of blood T cells in healthy people across ages. For the study at large: Template switching captured about one barcoded beta molecule per two T cells.

All donors came from Russia, were Caucasian and healthy, and spanned ages roughly 6 to 100. Then a second PCR, running about 6 to 12 cycles, was carried out with a sample-barcoded 5' primer and a J-beta primer mix. Each cDNA molecule was tagged by a template-switch adaptor with 12 random nucleotides. TCRdb re-called the 5' RACE reads through MiXCR, storing one row per CDR3 protein. The data contain approximately 1,700,000 distinct CDR3 sequences, roughly two fifths of them seen just once; the ten biggest clones take up approximately 22%. This clonotype appeared a few times. CDR3 length equals 13 residues. V lost 3 bases and J 7 bases, leaving 10 bases between the germline ends.

V gene TRBV12-3 or TRBV12-4 combines with J gene TRBJ2-4; tentative D call: TRBD2 (5 bases). This receptor was obtained from a human donor in good health. Sequencing input: blood. The CDR3 region has the DNA TGTGCCAGCAGTTTGGCACTAGGTAACATTCAGTACTTC. This encodes CASSLALGNIQYF.